Listed here are 9 T cell receptor beta chains from one sample, sequenced in a study of T cells in Graves' hyperthyroidism and ophthalmopathy. It was RNA transcripts that yielded the amplified TCR beta CDR3 regions. RT-PCR in the first round (using the HTBI primer set) targeted the TCR CDR3. One entry per CDR3 protein, called by TCRdb with MiXCR from the multiplex PCR reads. This sample has 280,000 or so distinct CDR3 sequences, with about 15% found just once. The sample taken for sequencing was blood. The receptors derive from a woman between 45 and 60 years old with Graves' hyperthyroidism that later progressed to Graves' ophthalmopathy.

The DNA for the CDR3 is TGCAGCGTCAAAGGTGGAGAAAGCTATGGCTACACCTTC. Its translation: CSVKGGESYGYTF. This chain links TRBV29-1 with TRBJ1-2; D remains unclear. This CDR3 has 13 residues. The V end was cut by 6 bases, the J end by 4 bases, with 15 bases between. CDR1 and CDR2 from the germline V gene are SQVTM and ANQGSEA.

This clonotype was seen at least ten times. The CDR3 region is CASSQGLGVYEQYF. CDR3 nucleotide sequence: TGTGCCAGCAGCCAGGGACTAGGAGTTTACGAGCAGTACTTC. V and J are TRBV3-1 and TRBJ2-7; 8 bases agree with TRBD2. Germline-derived CDR1 and CDR2 are LGHDT and YNNKEL (reference sequence). The CDR3 is 14 residues long. With 3 bases clipped from V and 4 bases from J, the junction kept 5 bases outside the gene matches.

The sample holds many counts of this clonotype. The chain employs TRBV7-9 and TRBJ1-1, with 7 positions matching TRBD1. CDR3 length: 14 amino acids. The trim removed 4 bases at V and 3 bases at J, leaving 5 bases unmatched. CDR1 and CDR2 (germline): SEHNR, FQNEAQ (reference sequence). In nucleotides, the CDR3 is TGTGCCAGCAGCTCCACAGGGGCGCACACTGAAGCTTTCTTT. It yields the protein CASSSTGAHTEAFF.

In this sample, this clonotype turned up many times. The J gene is TRBJ2-3, the V gene TRBV5-8; 8 bases are shared with TRBD2. The CDR3 is made up of 17 amino acids. V shed 3 bases and J 0 bases; nucleotides not matched to a gene: 9. Germline V gene lookup returns CDR1 SGHTS and CDR2 YDEGEE. The CDR3 coding sequence is TGTGCCAGCAGCTCCCAGACTAGCGTCTCTAGCACAGATACGCAGTATTTT. Translation: CASSSQTSVSSTDTQYF.

The sample holds many counts of this clonotype. V is TRBV5-1 and J is TRBJ2-5; D not certain. Trimming left V 4 bases short and J 2 bases short, with 9 bases between. Per germline, CDR1 SGHRS and CDR2 YFSETQ. This CDR3 region has 13 residues. CDR3: CASSAEVQETQYF. The CDR3 nucleotides read TGCGCCAGCAGCGCGGAAGTTCAAGAGACCCAGTACTTC.

This clonotype came up many times. The chain recombines TRBV6-2 or TRBV6-3 with TRBJ1-1; maybe TRBD1 (6 bases). This CDR3 has 14 amino acids. Trimming took off 8 bases at V and 4 bases at J, with 17 bases between the two ends. CDR1 and CDR2 (germline): MNHEY, SVGEGT. CDR3 sequence reads: CASGKGVLSTEAFF. CDR3 coding DNA: TGTGCCAGCGGTAAGGGGGTGCTGAGCACTGAAGCTTTCTTT.

This clonotype came up many times. V usage is TRBV15 and J usage is TRBJ2-2; tentative D call: TRBD2 (5 bases). V lost 5 bases and J lost 11, with 15 bases in between. The CDR3 covers 13 residues. CDR1 and CDR2 from the germline V gene are LNHNV and YYDKDF (reference sequence). CDR3 amino acids: CATSPGIREELFF. DNA of the CDR3: TGTGCCACCAGCCCGGGTATTCGGGAAGAGCTGTTTTTT.

This clonotype was picked up many times. J is TRBJ2-5 and V is TRBV28; tentatively, D is TRBD2 (5 bases). The length of the CDR3 is 16 residues. CDR1 is MDHEN and CDR2 is SYDVKM in the germline V gene. Trimming shortened V by 5 bases and J by 5 bases, and 21 bases separated the two germline ends. CDR3 residues: CASSTPRVTGIETQYF. DNA of the CDR3: TGTGCCAGCAGTACGCCGAGGGTAACGGGGATTGAGACCCAGTACTTC.

In its sample, this clonotype was seen many times. DNA of the CDR3: TGTGCCAGCAGCCCAATGCGGGAGGTACATTACAATGAGCAGTTCTTC. It encodes CASSPMREVHYNEQFF. This rearrangement joins TRBV28 to TRBJ2-1; 8 bases are a match to TRBD2. The CDR3 is 16 residues long. Looked up from germline, CDR1 is MDHEN and CDR2 is SYDVKM. Trimming at V came to 6 bases and at J to 4 bases, leaving 11 bases not matched to a gene. The variable domain in full, completed from reference TRBV28 and TRBJ2-1, reads DVKVTQSSRYLVKRTGEKVFLECVQDMDHENMFWYRQDPGLGLRLIYFSYDVKMKEKGDIPEGYSVSREKKERFSLILESASTNQTSMYLCASSPMREVHYNEQFFGPGTRLTVL.